This TCR beta chain was sequenced during a study of blood T cell repertoires in COVID-19. This CDR3 is built from 18 residues. V was clipped by 0 bases and J by 4 bases; unmatched bases: 13. Germline V lookup: CDR1 LNHNV, CDR2 YYDKDF (reference sequence). Cohort placement rested on clinical history that participants reported themselves. Authors' data handling: Using reference gene primer amplification, nucleated cell counts were estimated. Libraries were prepared by immunoSEQ multiplex PCR; TCRdb keeps only in-frame clonotypes and omits some of them. The D gene and trimming were derived from the DNA, and the V and J assignments and clone size from that table. The sample consists of some 290,000 clones, about nine tenths of them appearing once.

The chain uses TRBV15 and TRBJ2-3; 7 nucleotides align to TRBD2. Sequencing was performed on PBMCs or T cells enriched from blood (not recorded which). The clonotype was recovered from a woman aged 40 to 50 with acute COVID-19. For the CDR3, the DNA is TGTGCCACCAGCAGAGAGAACCTCCTGGCGGGAGTTGCAGATACGCAGTATTTT. Amino acids: CATSRENLLAGVADTQYF.